Presented here are 18 T cell receptor beta chains from one specimen sequenced in a study of blood T cell repertoires in COVID-19. Profiled with immunoSEQ multiplex PCR; TCRdb holds only in-frame clones, not every one. The sample records about 240,000 clones, about 91% being singletons. Material for sequencing was PBMCs or T cells enriched from blood (not recorded which). These receptors all stem from a woman under 40 with acute COVID-19.

The V gene is TRBV2, the J gene TRBJ2-3; 7 nucleotides align to TRBD2. CDR1 and CDR2 from the germline V gene are SNHLY and FYNNEI. The CDR3 is 14 residues long. V was pared by 4 bases and J by 4 bases, with 5 bases of the junction left unmatched. CDR3 region: CASSAGLPPDTQYF. CDR3 nucleotide sequence: TGTGCCAGCAGTGCGGGACTACCGCCAGATACGCAGTATTTT.

The rearrangement links TRBV7-2 to TRBJ2-6; possible D gene TRBD1, 6 bases. Germline V gives CDR1 SGHTA, CDR2 FQGNSA. V shed 0 bases and J shed 6 bases, with 9 bases lying between them. This CDR3 region has 15 residues. CDR3 loop: CASSLAYRAANVLTF. The CDR3 DNA reads TGTGCCAGCAGCTTAGCTTACAGGGCGGCCAACGTCCTGACTTTC.

The genes are TRBV5-1 and TRBJ2-3, with 11 positions matching TRBD2. There are 18 residues in the CDR3. The germline gives CDR1 SGHRS, CDR2 YFSETQ. V shed 0 bases and J 2 bases; nucleotides not matched to a gene: 8. The CDR3 region is CASSLVSSGGRNTDTQYF. The CDR3 DNA reads as TGCGCCAGCAGCTTGGTGTCTAGCGGGGGGCGGAACACAGATACGCAGTATTTT.

This clone appeared once. Written as DNA, the CDR3 is TGTGCTAGTGGTTCACAGGGGGGGATCTTTCAGCCCCAGCATTTT. This gives the protein CASGSQGGIFQPQHF. The rearrangement links TRBV12-5 to TRBJ1-5; 8 nucleotides line up with TRBD1. The germline gives CDR1 LGHNT, CDR2 FRNRAP. V shed 4 bases, J shed 6 bases, and the junction held 8 bases outside the gene matches. This CDR3 contains 15 residues.

The chain uses TRBV7-2 and TRBJ1-2; a weak D match, TRBD1 (5 bases). CDR3 length equals 15 residues. V shed 1 base and J shed 8 bases, with 17 bases lying between them. Germline CDR1 SGHTA, CDR2 FQGNSA. The CDR3 nucleotides read TGTGCCAGCAGCTTAGTGCACAGGCGACTTAGGGGCTACACCTTC. It yields the protein CASSLVHRRLRGYTF.

The table lists this clone with a count of one. V gene TRBV6-5 combines with J gene TRBJ1-6, with TRBD1 as a possible D gene (6 bases). The CDR3 runs 15 residues. The V end lost 6 bases, the J end lost 2 bases, and 11 bases lay between the germline ends. Germline CDR1 reads MNHEY; CDR2 reads SVGAGI. Here the CDR3 reads CASRGGTTYNSPLHF. The CDR3 DNA follows: TGTGCCAGCAGGGGGGGGACAACCTATAATTCACCCCTCCACTTT.

The chain uses TRBV5-4 and TRBJ1-4; no clear D. This CDR3 region has 15 residues. The germline V gene has CDR1 SGHNT and CDR2 YYREEE (reference sequence). Trimming stripped 4 bases from V and 6 bases from J, with 16 bases between. The CDR3 spells CASSPAGTADEKLFF. The CDR3 DNA reads TGTGCCAGCAGCCCGGCGGGTACCGCGGATGAAAAACTGTTTTTT. Combining the CDR3 with reference TRBV5-4 and TRBJ1-4 gives the whole variable domain ETGVTQSPTHLIKTRGQQVTLRCSSQSGHNTVSWYQQALGQGPQFIFQYYREEENGRGNFPPRFSGLQFPNYSSELNVNALELDDSALYLCASSPAGTADEKLFFGSGTQLSVL.

The V gene is TRBV4-3, the J gene TRBJ1-6; D gene unclear. V lost 0 bases and J lost 10, with 16 bases in between. This CDR3 contains 16 residues. Germline V lookup: CDR1 LGHNA, CDR2 YSLEER. The CDR3 bases are TGCGCCAGCAGCCAAGATGGGCCCGGGATTGAATCACCCCTCCACTTT. Translating gives CASSQDGPGIESPLHF.

This chain links TRBV18 with TRBJ1-6, with TRBD1 identical over 7 bases. Unmatched junction bases numbered 3, after V lost 2 bases and J lost 8 bases. CDR1 KGHSH and CDR2 LQKENI come from the germline V gene. This CDR3 contains 14 residues. DNA for the CDR3: TGTGCCAGCTCACCAAGACAGGGAGATTCACCCCTCCACTTT. Its protein product is CASSPRQGDSPLHF.

The V gene is TRBV18, the J gene TRBJ2-4; D ambiguous. The V gene's germline CDR1 is KGHSH and CDR2 LQKENI. The CDR3 consists of 16 residues. V lost 2 bases and J 1 base, leaving 12 bases between the germline ends. CDR3 protein: CASSPIVRAAKNIQYF. CDR3 in DNA: TGTGCCAGCTCACCAATTGTCCGTGCGGCCAAAAACATTCAGTACTTC.

This chain connects TRBV10-3 to TRBJ1-1; D not certain. With 1 base removed from V and 1 base from J, the gap between germline ends came to 7 bases. This CDR3 is built from 14 residues. CDR1 ENHRY and CDR2 SYGVKD come from the germline V gene. CDR3 region: CAISELAANTEAFF. DNA of the CDR3: TGTGCCATCAGTGAGTTGGCCGCGAACACTGAAGCTTTCTTT.

The gene calls are TRBV7-8 and TRBJ2-7; TRBD2 might be the D (6 bases). The CDR3 extends over 15 amino acids. Germline CDR1 is SGHVS and CDR2 is FQNEAQ. Deletions cut 2 bases from V and 0 bases from J, with 11 bases between. In DNA, the CDR3 is TGTGCCAGCAGCTTACTAGCGACGAGCTCCTACGAGCAGTACTTC. Translation gives CASSLLATSSYEQYF.

The sample holds a few counts of this clone. Other DNA sequences within the sample encode an identical CDR3. The chain carries TRBV25-1 and TRBJ1-2; 9 nucleotides match TRBD1. This CDR3 is 15 amino acids long. Germline trimming cut 4 bases from V and 2 bases from J; bases unmatched to any gene: 5. Germline V gene data show CDR1 as MGHDK and CDR2 as SYGVNS. The CDR3 sequence is CASSAPGQGNYGYTF. The DNA of the CDR3 is TGTGCCAGCAGTGCCCCGGGACAGGGAAACTATGGCTACACCTTC.

The rearrangement uses TRBV10-2 and TRBJ2-2, with 9 bases fitting TRBD2. The CDR3 spans 14 residues. V trimming: 7 bases; J trimming: 5 bases; junction bases outside the gene matches: 5. The germline gives CDR1 WSHSY, CDR2 SAAADI. This CDR3 reads CASIAGVTTGELFF. The CDR3 DNA is TGCGCCAGCATAGCGGGGGTTACTACCGGGGAGCTGTTTTTT.

The rearrangement uses TRBV19 and TRBJ1-5, with 8 bases aligning to TRBD1. Germline V gives CDR1 LNHDA, CDR2 SQIVND (reference sequence). Unmatched junction bases numbered 5, after V lost 7 bases and J lost 0 bases. The CDR3 has 15 residues. The CDR3 sequence: CASKLTGASNQPQHF. In nucleotides, the CDR3 is TGTGCCAGTAAGTTGACAGGGGCTAGCAATCAGCCCCAGCATTTT.

The genes are TRBV2 and TRBJ2-4, with 7 bases identical to TRBD1. Per germline, CDR1 SNHLY and CDR2 FYNNEI. Germline trimming cut 7 bases from V and 6 bases from J; bases unmatched to any gene: 3. The CDR3 length is 12 residues. The CDR3 protein is CASTNRGNIQYF. CDR3 nucleotides: TGTGCCAGCACCAACAGGGGAAACATTCAGTACTTC.

This clone has just one count. The rearrangement uses TRBV10-3 and TRBJ2-7; a weak D match, TRBD1 (6 bases). Germline CDR1 reads ENHRY; CDR2 reads SYGVKD. Trimming took off 3 bases at V and 1 base at J, with 13 bases between the two ends. This CDR3 region has 15 residues. CDR3 region: CAISDRLDSSYEQYF. As DNA, the CDR3 is TGTGCCATCAGTGACAGACTGGACAGTTCCTACGAGCAGTACTTC.

The chain couples TRBV4-3 to TRBJ1-2, with a possible D match to TRBD1 (5 bases). Trimming took off 0 bases at V and 7 bases at J, with 12 bases between the two ends. The CDR3 sequence is 14 residues long. The germline gives CDR1 LGHNA, CDR2 YSLEER. The CDR3 is CASSQDSGGFGYTF. Here the CDR3 DNA reads TGCGCCAGCAGCCAAGATTCGGGGGGTTTTGGCTACACCTTC.